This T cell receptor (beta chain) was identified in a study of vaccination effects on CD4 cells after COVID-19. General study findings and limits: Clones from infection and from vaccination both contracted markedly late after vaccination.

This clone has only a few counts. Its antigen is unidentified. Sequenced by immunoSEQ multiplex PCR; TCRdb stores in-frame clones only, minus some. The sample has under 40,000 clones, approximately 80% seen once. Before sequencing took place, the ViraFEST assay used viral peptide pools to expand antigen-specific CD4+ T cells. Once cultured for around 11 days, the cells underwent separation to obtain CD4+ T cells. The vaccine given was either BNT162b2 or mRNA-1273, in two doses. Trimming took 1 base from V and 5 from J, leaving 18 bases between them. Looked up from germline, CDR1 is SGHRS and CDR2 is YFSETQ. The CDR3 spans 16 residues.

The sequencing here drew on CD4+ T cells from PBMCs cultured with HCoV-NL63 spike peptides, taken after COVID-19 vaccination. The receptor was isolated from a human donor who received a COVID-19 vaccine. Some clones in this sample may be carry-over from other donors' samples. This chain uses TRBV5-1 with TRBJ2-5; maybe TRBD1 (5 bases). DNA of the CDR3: TGCGCCAGCAGCTTGAGGCCGGACCTTAAGGGGGAGACCCAGTACTTC. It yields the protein CASSLRPDLKGETQYF.